The clone carrying this TCR beta chain was detected only a few times. Its target is not known. Measured with immunoSEQ multiplex PCR; TCRdb has only the in-frame clones, and not every one. The data hold roughly 3,500 clones, with 79% observed a single time. The data originate from a study of graft-versus-host responses after intestinal transplantation. Study overall: Transplantation in recipients was multivisceral, liver-intestinal, or isolated intestinal. After anti-thymocyte globulin induction, recipients took tacrolimus and steroids for approximately 3 years. Study-wide results and limits: GvH clones were identified in recipient marrow, with some first appearing in ileum or blood.

This CDR3 is 14 amino acids long. Germline CDR1 MNHNY, CDR2 SVGAGI (reference sequence). Deletions cut 5 bases from V and 3 bases from J, with 8 bases between. Grafts had their tissue processed, releasing intraepithelial and lamina propria lymphocytes. This clonotype was obtained from a human patient who received an intestinal transplant, so some T cells may come from the graft donor. The chain links TRBV6-6 to TRBJ2-6, with TRBD1 as a possible D gene (6 bases). The sample in question was ileum tissue, obtained approximately 17 and 21 days after intestinal transplantation. DNA for the CDR3: TGTGCCAGCAGTATAGGGGGTGGGGCCAACGTCCTGACTTTC. It yields the protein CASSIGGGANVLTF.